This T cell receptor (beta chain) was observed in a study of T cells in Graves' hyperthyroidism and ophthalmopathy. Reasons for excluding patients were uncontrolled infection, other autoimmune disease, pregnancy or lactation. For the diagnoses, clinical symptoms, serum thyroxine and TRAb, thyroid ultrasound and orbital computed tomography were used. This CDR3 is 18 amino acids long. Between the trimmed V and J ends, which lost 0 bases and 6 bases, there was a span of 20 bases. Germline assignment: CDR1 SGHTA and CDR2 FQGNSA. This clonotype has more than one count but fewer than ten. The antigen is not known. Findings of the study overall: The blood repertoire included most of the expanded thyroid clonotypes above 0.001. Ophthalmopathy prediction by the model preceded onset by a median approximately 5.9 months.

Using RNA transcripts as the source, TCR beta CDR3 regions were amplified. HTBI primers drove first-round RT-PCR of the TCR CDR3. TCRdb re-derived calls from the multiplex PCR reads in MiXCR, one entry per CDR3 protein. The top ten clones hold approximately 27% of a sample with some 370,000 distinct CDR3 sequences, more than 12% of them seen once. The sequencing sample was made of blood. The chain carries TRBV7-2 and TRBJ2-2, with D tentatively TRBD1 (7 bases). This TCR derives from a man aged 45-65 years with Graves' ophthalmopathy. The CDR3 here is CASSLARRQGGVPGELFF. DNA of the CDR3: TGTGCCAGCAGCTTAGCGAGACGACAGGGCGGGGTTCCCGGGGAGCTGTTTTTT. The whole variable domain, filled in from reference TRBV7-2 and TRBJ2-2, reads GAGVSQSPSNKVTEKGKDVELRCDPISGHTALYWYRQSLGQGLEFLIYFQGNSAPDKSGLPSDRFSAERTGGSVSTLTIQRTQQEDSAVYLCASSLARRQGGVPGELFFGEGSRLTVL.